This TCR beta chain was recorded in a study of T cell repertoires in cytomegalovirus infection. The germline V gene encodes CDR1 SGHTA and CDR2 FQGNSA. V shed 5 bases and J 3 bases; nucleotides not matched to a gene: 4. This CDR3 spans 15 amino acids. In the case of this clonotype: What it binds is unknown.

Each CDR3 protein gets one entry after TCRdb re-called the reads with MiXCR. Here the sample spans around 300,000 distinct CDR3 sequences, 20% to 25% being singletons. The source is a human donor in good health (CMV status not recorded). Some clones in this sample may be carry-over from other donors' samples. V is TRBV7-2 and J is TRBJ1-4, with TRBD1 matching 9 bases. The sequences come from cultured PBMCs, collected from culture after CMV antigen stimulation. CDR3 loop: CASSPWTGANEKLFF. The CDR3 DNA follows: TGTGCCAGCAGCCCGTGGACAGGGGCTAATGAAAAACTGTTTTTT.